This TCR beta chain was documented in a study of blood T cell repertoires in COVID-19. On the study more broadly: Material from acute and convalescent COVID-19 was sourced from the United States, Italy and Spain.

The germline V gene encodes CDR1 LNHDA and CDR2 SQIVND (reference sequence). The CDR3 has 14 amino acids. The germline V and J ends were trimmed by 5 bases and 0 bases, with 9 bases remaining between them. Authors' processing steps: Reference gene primer amplification yielded estimated nucleated cell counts. Assay: immunoSEQ multiplex PCR; the TCRdb copy retains only in-frame clones and omits some. V and J calls and clone size are given by that table; D and trimming were obtained from the DNA. The sample consists of over 400,000 clones, around 85% of them appearing once. What was sequenced was peripheral blood. The TCR was taken from a human donor in a cohort sampled during active COVID-19. V and J are TRBV19 and TRBJ2-3; no firm D call. CDR3 in DNA: TGTGCCAGTAGTTACCCGAGGAGCACAGATACGCAGTATTTT. It specifies CASSYPRSTDTQYF. Filled out from reference TRBV19 and TRBJ2-3, the complete variable domain reads DGGITQSPKYLFRKEGQNVTLSCEQNLNHDAMYWYRQDPGQGLRLIYYSQIVNDFQKGDIAEGYSVSREKKESFPLTVTSAQKNPTAFYLCASSYPRSTDTQYFGPGTRLTVL.